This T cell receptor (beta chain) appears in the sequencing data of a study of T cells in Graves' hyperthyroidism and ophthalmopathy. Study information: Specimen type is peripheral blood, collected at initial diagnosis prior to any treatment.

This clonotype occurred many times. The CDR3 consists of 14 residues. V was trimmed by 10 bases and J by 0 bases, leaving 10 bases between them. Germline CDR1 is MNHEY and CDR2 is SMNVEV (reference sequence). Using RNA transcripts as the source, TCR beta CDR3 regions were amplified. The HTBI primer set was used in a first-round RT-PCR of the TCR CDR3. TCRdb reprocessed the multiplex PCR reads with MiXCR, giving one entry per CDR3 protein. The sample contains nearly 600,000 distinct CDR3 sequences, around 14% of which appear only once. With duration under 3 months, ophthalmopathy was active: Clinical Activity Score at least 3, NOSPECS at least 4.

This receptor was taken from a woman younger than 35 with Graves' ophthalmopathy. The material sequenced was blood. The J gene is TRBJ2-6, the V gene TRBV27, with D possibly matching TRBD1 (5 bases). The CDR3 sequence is CATRQFSGANVLTF. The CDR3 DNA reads TGTGCCACCCGACAGTTCTCTGGGGCCAACGTCCTGACTTTC.